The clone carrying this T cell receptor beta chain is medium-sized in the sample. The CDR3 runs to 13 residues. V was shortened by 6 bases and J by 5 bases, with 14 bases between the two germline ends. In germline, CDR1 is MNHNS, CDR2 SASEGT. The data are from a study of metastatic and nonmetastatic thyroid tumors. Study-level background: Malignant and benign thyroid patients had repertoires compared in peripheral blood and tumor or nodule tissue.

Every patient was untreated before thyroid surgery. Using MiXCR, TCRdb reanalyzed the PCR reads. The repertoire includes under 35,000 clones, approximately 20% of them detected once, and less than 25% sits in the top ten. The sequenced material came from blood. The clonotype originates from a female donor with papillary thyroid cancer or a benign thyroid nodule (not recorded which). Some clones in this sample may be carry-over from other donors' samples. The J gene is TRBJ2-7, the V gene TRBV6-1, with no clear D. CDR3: CASSLRGANEQYF. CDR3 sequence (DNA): TGTGCCAGCAGCCTACGCGGAGCCAACGAGCAGTACTTC.